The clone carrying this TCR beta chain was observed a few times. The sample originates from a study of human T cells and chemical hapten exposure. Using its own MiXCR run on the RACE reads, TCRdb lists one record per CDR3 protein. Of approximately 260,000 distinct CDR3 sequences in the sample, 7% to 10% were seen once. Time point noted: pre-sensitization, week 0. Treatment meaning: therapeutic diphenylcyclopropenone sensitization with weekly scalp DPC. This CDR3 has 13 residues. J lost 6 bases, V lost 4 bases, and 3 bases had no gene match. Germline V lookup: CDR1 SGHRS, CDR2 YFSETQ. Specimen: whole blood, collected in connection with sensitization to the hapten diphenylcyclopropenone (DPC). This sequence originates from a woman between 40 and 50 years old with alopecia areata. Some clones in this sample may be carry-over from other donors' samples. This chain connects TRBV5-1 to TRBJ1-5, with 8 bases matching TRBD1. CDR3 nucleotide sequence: TGCGCCAGCAGCATTGACAGGGGTCAGCCCCAGCATTTT. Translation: CASSIDRGQPQHF.